This T cell receptor beta chain derives from a study of blood T cell repertoires in COVID-19. Profiled with immunoSEQ multiplex PCR; TCRdb holds only in-frame clones, not every one. The sample carries 250,000 to 350,000 clones, 86% recorded once. Germline V CDR1 and CDR2: LNHDA, SQIVND (reference sequence). V dropped 4 bases and J dropped 3; count of bases not matched to a gene: 5. The CDR3 sequence is 16 residues long. Cohorts were assigned according to the clinical history that participants reported. The chain combines TRBV19 with TRBJ1-4; 10 positions match TRBD1. Input material: PBMCs or T cells enriched from blood (not recorded which). The sequence derives from a woman under 30 who had recovered from COVID-19. Here the CDR3 reads CASSTGTGASNEKLFF. Written as DNA, the CDR3 is TGTGCCAGTAGTACTGGGACAGGGGCCTCTAATGAAAAACTGTTTTTT.